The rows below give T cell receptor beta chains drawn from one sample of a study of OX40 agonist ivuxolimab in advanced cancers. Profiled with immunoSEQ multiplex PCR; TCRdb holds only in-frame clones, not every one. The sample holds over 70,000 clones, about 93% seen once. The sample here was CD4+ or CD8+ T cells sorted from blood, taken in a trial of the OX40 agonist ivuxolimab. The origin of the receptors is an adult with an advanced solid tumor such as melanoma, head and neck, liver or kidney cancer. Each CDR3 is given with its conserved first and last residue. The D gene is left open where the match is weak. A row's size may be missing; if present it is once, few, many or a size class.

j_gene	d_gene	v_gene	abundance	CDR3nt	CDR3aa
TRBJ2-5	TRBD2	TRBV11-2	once	TGTGCCAGCAGCTTATGGGGCCCTCGGCTAGCGGGAGAAGAGACCCAGTACTTC	CASSLWGPRLAGEETQYF
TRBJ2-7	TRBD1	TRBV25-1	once	TGTGCCAGCAGTAGTTATGGGCAGGGGGAGAACGAGCAGTACTTC	CASSSYGQGENEQYF
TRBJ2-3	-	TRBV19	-	TGTGCCAGTAGTATAGGACTTAGCGGCACAGATACGCAGTATTTT	CASSIGLSGTDTQYF
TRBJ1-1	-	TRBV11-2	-	TGTGCCAGCAGCCCGGGCGGTTTCAGCACTGAAGCTTTCTTT	CASSPGGFSTEAFF
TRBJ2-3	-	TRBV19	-	-	CASTSGRDTQYF
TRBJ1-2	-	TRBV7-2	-	TGTGCCAGCAGCTTAGAATCGATGAGGAATGGCTACACCTTC	CASSLESMRNGYTF
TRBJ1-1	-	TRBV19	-	TGTGCCAGTAGTATGGGGGGCGGAACTGAAGCTTTCTTT	CASSMGGGTEAFF
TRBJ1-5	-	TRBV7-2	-	TGTGCCAGCAGCTTAGGGGGATGGTCGGATCAGCCCCAGCATTTT	CASSLGGWSDQPQHF
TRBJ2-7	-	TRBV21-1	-	TGTGCCAGCAGCAAAGACGAGACCCCTTCGGGGACACTCTACACCTACGAGCAGTACTTC	CASSKDETPSGTLYTYEQYF
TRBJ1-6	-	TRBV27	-	TGTGCCAGCAGTTTTACTGGACACTCGAATTCACCCCTCCACTTT	CASSFTGHSNSPLHF
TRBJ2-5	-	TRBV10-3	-	TGTGCCATCAGTGAGGGACTGGCGGACGGGGGAGAGACCCAGTACTTC	CAISEGLADGGETQYF
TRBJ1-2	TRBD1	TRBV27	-	TGTGCCAGCAGTTGGACAGGCGACGGTGGCTACACCTTC	CASSWTGDGGYTF
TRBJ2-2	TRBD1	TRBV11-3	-	TGTGCCAGCAGGACAGGGGGTACCACCGGGGAGCTGTTTTTT	CASRTGGTTGELFF
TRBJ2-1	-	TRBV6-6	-	TGTGCCAGCAACCCTTTGGGGGGGGCTCATGAGCAGTTCTTC	CASNPLGGAHEQFF
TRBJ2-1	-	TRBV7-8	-	TGTGCCAGCAGCACAGGACTTGAGCAGTTCTTC	CASSTGLEQFF
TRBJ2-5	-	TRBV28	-	TGTGCCAGCAGTTTCTGGACGGGACAAGAGACCCAGTACTTC	CASSFWTGQETQYF
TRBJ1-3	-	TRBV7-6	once	TGTGCCAGCAGCTTATCAACAGGGCGAATCGTCTCTGGAAACACCATATATTTT	CASSLSTGRIVSGNTIYF
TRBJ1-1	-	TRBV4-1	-	TGCGCCAGCAGCCAAGATCTGGGCAGGTACATGAACACTGAAGCTTTCTTT	CASSQDLGRYMNTEAFF
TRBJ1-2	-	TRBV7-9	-	TGTGCCAGCAGCTTATATTATGATGGCTACACCTTC	CASSLYYDGYTF
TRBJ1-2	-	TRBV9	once	TGTGCCAGCAGCGACTCCTATGGCTACACCTTC	CASSDSYGYTF
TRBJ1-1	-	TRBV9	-	TGTGCCAGCAGCGTACGGGAGAACACTGAAGCTTTCTTT	CASSVRENTEAFF
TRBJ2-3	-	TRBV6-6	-	TGTGCCAGCAGCCACGGGGCGGGAAGCACAGATACGCAGTATTTT	CASSHGAGSTDTQYF
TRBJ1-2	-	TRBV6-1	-	TGTGCCAGCAGTGAACAGAGAGTATACGAACCGAACTATGGCTACACCTTC	CASSEQRVYEPNYGYTF
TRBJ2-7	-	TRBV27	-	TGTGCCAGCGCCGTGGGGGGGCGCTTGTACGAGCAGTACTTC	CASAVGGRLYEQYF
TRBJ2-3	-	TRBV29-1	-	TGCAGCGTCGATCGCCGCACAGATACGCAGTATTTT	CSVDRRTDTQYF
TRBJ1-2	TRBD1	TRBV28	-	TGTGCCAGCAGTTTCCCCGGGACAGGGGCCGTTGGCTACACCTTC	CASSFPGTGAVGYTF